The rows below give T cell receptor beta chains drawn from one sample of a study of shared clonotypes between healthy human individuals. The method was immunoSEQ multiplex PCR; TCRdb's version includes in-frame clones alone and lacks a portion of them. The sample shows about 680,000 clones, less than 80% of them seen only once. Sequenced input: memory CD4+ T cells sorted from blood. The source of these receptors is a woman aged 25 to 39 in good health. Both conserved end residues are part of each CDR3. The order of the fields is clone size, D gene, J gene, V gene, CDR3 protein, CDR3 DNA. D genes are given only for firm matches. Clone size is stated in some rows and not others, as once, few, many or a class when expanded.

once | TRBD2 | TRBJ2-1 | TRBV7-6 | CASSGPGLAGYEQFF | TGTGCCAGCAGCGGGCCGGGACTAGCGGGATATGAGCAGTTCTTC
. | TRBD2 | TRBJ2-2 | TRBV2 | CASRGLAGVPGELFF | TGTGCCAGCAGAGGACTAGCGGGAGTCCCCGGGGAGCTGTTTTTT
. | . | TRBJ2-1 | TRBV6-1 | CASSEVGGSSYNEQFF | TGTGCCAGCAGTGAAGTGGGCGGCAGCTCCTACAATGAGCAGTTCTTC
. | TRBD1 | TRBJ2-7 | TRBV6-1 | CASTLGGQGRYEQYF | TGTGCCAGCACCCTGGGGGGACAGGGTAGGTACGAGCAGTACTTC
few | TRBD1 | TRBJ2-5 | TRBV18 | CASSIRTGAQETQYF | TGTGCCAGCTCAATCAGGACAGGGGCTCAAGAGACCCAGTACTTC
. | . | TRBJ1-1 | TRBV10-3 | CAISRQAGNTEAFF | TGTGCCATCAGCCGACAGGCAGGGAACACTGAAGCTTTCTTT
. | . | TRBJ1-5 | TRBV19 | CASSIDRRGRAQPQHF | TGTGCCAGTAGTATAGACCGGCGGGGCAGGGCTCAGCCCCAGCATTTT
. | . | TRBJ1-4 | TRBV4-1 | CASSHVGRDPIPKLFF | TGCGCCAGCAGCCATGTCGGCCGGGACCCGATTCCGAAACTGTTTTTT
few | . | TRBJ2-1 | TRBV18 | CASSPGGPSSGYNEQFF | TGTGCCAGCTCACCAGGGGGCCCGTCTAGCGGCTACAATGAGCAGTTCTTC
. | TRBD1 | TRBJ1-5 | TRBV28 | CASSRTGGSYQPQHF | TGTGCCAGCAGCCGGACAGGGGGATCCTATCAGCCCCAGCATTTT
. | TRBD2 | TRBJ2-3 | TRBV28 | CASSSIAGGFTDTQYF | TGTGCCAGCAGTTCTATAGCGGGAGGTTTCACAGATACGCAGTATTTT
few | . | TRBJ2-2 | TRBV5-1 | CASSLGQVNTGELFF | TGCGCCAGCAGCTTGGGACAGGTTAACACCGGGGAGCTGTTTTTT
once | . | TRBJ2-3 | TRBV29-1 | CSVDGVLSTDTQYF | TGCAGCGTTGACGGCGTATTGAGCACAGATACGCAGTATTTT
. | . | TRBJ2-7 | TRBV28 | CASRSGGQTYEQYF | TGTGCCAGCAGGTCCGGGGGGCAGACCTACGAGCAGTACTTC
. | TRBD2 | TRBJ2-2 | TRBV2 | CASSPFTSGPYTGELFF | TGTGCCAGCAGTCCATTCACTAGCGGACCCTACACCGGGGAGCTGTTTTTT
. | . | TRBJ2-5 | TRBV10-1 | CASSDGAKQETQYF | TGCGCCAGCAGTGACGGGGCCAAGCAGGAGACCCAGTACTTC
. | . | TRBJ2-3 | TRBV5-1 | CASSLVRETQYF | TGCGCCAGCAGCTTGGTCCGGGAGACGCAGTATTTT
. | . | TRBJ2-7 | TRBV18 | CASHKGGDYYEQYF | TGTGCCAGCCACAAGGGAGGCGATTACTACGAGCAGTACTTC
. | . | TRBJ2-5 | TRBV5-1 | CASSWGTQKETQYF | TGCGCCAGCAGCTGGGGGACACAAAAAGAGACCCAGTACTTC
. | . | TRBJ1-5 | TRBV28 | CAASVRNGRQPQHF | TGTGCCGCTTCCGTCAGGAATGGGCGTCAGCCCCAGCATTTT
. | . | TRBJ2-3 | TRBV19 | CASRVSGPTDTQYF | TGTGCCAGTAGAGTTTCGGGGCCCACAGATACGCAGTATTTT
. | . | TRBJ1-4 | TRBV19 | CASRSWSASNEKLFF | TGTGCCAGTAGGAGTTGGTCAGCTTCTAATGAAAAACTGTTTTTT
. | TRBD2 | TRBJ2-2 | TRBV5-1 | CASSGTSGWNTGELFF | TGCGCCAGCAGCGGGACTAGCGGATGGAACACCGGGGAGCTGTTTTTT
. | . | TRBJ1-3 | TRBV10-3 | CAISEFLRTSGNTIYF | TGTGCCATCAGTGAGTTTCTTAGAACCTCTGGAAACACCATATATTTT
few | . | TRBJ1-3 | TRBV28 | CASSFRASGNTIYF | TGTGCCAGCAGTTTCCGGGCCTCTGGAAACACCATATATTTT
. | . | TRBJ1-2 | TRBV29-1 | CSVEDGRRTHGYTF | TGCAGCGTTGAAGACGGGAGGAGGACCCATGGCTACACCTTC
. | . | TRBJ2-3 | TRBV4-1 | CASSQVLGTKTDTQYF | TGCGCCAGCAGCCAAGTACTCGGGACAAAAACAGATACGCAGTATTTT
few | . | TRBJ2-7 | TRBV7-7 | CASSARQTGEQYF | TGTGCCAGCAGCGCCCGACAGACCGGCGAGCAGTACTTC
. | TRBD1 | TRBJ1-5 | TRBV6-1 | CASRGVTGEIQPQHF | TGTGCCAGCAGAGGAGTGACAGGGGAAATTCAGCCCCAGCATTTT
few | TRBD2 | TRBJ2-2 | TRBV5-1 | CASSRTSGRTGELFF | TGCGCCAGCAGCAGGACTAGCGGGAGGACCGGGGAGCTGTTTTTT
. | TRBD2 | TRBJ2-1 | TRBV6-5 | CASSSSSGSYNEQFF | TGTGCCAGCAGTTCCTCTAGCGGATCCTACAATGAGCAGTTCTTC
. | . | TRBJ2-7 | TRBV27 | CASSSTTPYEQYF | TGTGCCAGCAGCTCGACTACTCCCTACGAGCAGTACTTC
. | . | TRBJ2-5 | TRBV7-2 | CASSLGMGRETQYF | TGTGCCAGCAGCTTAGGTATGGGTCGGGAGACCCAGTACTTC
few | TRBD1 | TRBJ2-1 | TRBV10-3 | CAIMKDPGTGGDEQFF | TGTGCCATCATGAAGGATCCCGGGACAGGGGGCGATGAGCAGTTCTTC
many | . | TRBJ1-2 | TRBV28 | CATHPSTAIYGYTF | TGTGCCACCCACCCATCGACAGCCATCTATGGCTACACCTTC
. | . | TRBJ1-5 | TRBV7-2 | CASSPQRDQPQHF | TGTGCCAGCAGCCCACAGAGGGATCAGCCCCAGCATTTT
. | . | TRBJ2-3 | TRBV18 | CASSPSADTQYF | TGTGCCAGCTCACCTAGCGCGGATACGCAGTATTTT
. | . | TRBJ2-3 | TRBV14 | CASSRITDTQYF | TGTGCCAGCAGCCGTATCACAGATACGCAGTATTTT
few | . | TRBJ2-5 | TRBV15 | CATSRDVGGMETQYF | TGTGCCACCAGCAGAGATGTAGGGGGGATGGAGACCCAGTACTTC
. | . | TRBJ2-2 | TRBV2 | CASSGQVLRTGELFF | TGTGCCAGCAGTGGACAGGTTCTTAGGACCGGGGAGCTGTTTTTT
. | TRBD1 | TRBJ1-4 | TRBV5-4 | CASSPQTGGGNEKLFF | TGTGCCAGCAGCCCCCAGACAGGGGGAGGTAATGAAAAACTGTTTTTT
. | TRBD2 | TRBJ2-7 | TRBV11-1 | CASSPASGRNYEQYF | TGTGCCAGCAGCCCCGCAAGCGGGAGAAACTACGAGCAGTACTTC